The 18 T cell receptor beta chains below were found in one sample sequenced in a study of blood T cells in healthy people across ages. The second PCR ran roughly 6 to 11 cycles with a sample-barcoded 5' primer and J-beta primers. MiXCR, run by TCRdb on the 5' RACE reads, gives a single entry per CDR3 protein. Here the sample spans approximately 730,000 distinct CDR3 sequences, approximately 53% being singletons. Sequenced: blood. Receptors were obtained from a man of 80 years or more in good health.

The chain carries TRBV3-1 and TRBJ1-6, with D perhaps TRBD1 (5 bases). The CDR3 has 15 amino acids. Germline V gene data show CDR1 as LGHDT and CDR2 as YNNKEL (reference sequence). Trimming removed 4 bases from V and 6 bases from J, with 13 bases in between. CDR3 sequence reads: CASSLLQDANSPLHF. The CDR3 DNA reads TGTGCCAGCAGCCTACTACAGGATGCTAATTCACCCCTCCACTTT.

Here the CDR3 reads CASSLVVSSGRARETQYF. The CDR3 region has the DNA TGTGCCAGCAGCTTAGTGGTATCGAGCGGGAGGGCGAGGGAGACCCAGTACTTC. The chain carries TRBV7-2 and TRBJ2-5; TRBD2 aligns across 10 bases. The V and J ends lost 1 base and 5 bases, in that order; junction bases with no gene match: 13. CDR1 is SGHTA, CDR2 FQGNSA, per germline. This CDR3 spans 18 amino acids.

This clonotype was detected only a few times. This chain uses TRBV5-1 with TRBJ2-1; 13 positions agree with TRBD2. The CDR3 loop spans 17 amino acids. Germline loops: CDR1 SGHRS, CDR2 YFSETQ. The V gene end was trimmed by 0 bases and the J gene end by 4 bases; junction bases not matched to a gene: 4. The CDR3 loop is CASSLGTSGRGYNEQFF. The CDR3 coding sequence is TGCGCCAGCAGCTTGGGGACTAGCGGGAGAGGGTACAATGAGCAGTTCTTC.

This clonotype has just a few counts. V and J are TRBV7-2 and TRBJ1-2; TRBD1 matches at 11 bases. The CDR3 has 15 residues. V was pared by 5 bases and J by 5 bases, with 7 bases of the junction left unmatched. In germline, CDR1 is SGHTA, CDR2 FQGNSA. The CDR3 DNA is TGTGCCAGCAGCCCCGGGACAGGGGGTGCGTATGGCTACACCTTC. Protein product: CASSPGTGGAYGYTF.

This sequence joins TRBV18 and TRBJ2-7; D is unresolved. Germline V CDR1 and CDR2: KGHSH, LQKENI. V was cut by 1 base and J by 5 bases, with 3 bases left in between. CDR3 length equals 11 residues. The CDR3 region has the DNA TGTGCCAGCTCACCACAGAACGAGCAGTACTTC. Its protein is CASSPQNEQYF.

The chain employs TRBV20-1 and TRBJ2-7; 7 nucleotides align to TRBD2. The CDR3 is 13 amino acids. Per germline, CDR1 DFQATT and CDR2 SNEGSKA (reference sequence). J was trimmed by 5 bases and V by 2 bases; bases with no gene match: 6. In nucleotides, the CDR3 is TGCAGTGCTAGACGCGGGAGCGTCGACGAGCAGTACTTC. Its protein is CSARRGSVDEQYF.

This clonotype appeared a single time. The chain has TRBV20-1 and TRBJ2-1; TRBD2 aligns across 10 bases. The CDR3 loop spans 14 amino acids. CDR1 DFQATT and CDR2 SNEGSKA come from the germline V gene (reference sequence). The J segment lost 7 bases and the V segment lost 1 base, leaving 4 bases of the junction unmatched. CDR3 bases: TGCAGTGCTAGAGTAGCGGGAGGACGGAATGAGCAGTTCTTC. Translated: CSARVAGGRNEQFF.

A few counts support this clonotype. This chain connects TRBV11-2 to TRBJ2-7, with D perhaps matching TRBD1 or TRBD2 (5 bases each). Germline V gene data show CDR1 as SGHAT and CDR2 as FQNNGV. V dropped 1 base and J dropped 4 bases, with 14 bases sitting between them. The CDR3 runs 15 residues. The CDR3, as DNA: TGTGCCAGCAGCTTAGGGCCGGGACCGATATACGAGCAGTACTTC. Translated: CASSLGPGPIYEQYF.

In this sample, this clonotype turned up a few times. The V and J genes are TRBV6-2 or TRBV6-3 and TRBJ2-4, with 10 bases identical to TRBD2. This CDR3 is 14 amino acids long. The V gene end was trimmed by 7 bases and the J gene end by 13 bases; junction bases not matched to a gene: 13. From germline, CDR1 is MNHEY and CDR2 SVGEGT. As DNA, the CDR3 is TGTGCCAGCACCACGGGACTAGCGTTGAGGGAGCAGTACTTC. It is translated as CASTTGLALREQYF.

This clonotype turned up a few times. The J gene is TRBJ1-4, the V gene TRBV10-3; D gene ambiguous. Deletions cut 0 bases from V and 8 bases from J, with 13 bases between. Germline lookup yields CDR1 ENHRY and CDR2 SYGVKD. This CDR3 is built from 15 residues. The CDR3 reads CAISESTNLMEKLFF. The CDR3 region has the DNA TGTGCCATCAGTGAGTCGACAAACCTAATGGAAAAACTGTTTTTT.

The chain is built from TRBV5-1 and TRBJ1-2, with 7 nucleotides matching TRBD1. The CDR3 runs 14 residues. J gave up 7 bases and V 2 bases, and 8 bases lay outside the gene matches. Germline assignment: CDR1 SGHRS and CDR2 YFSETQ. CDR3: CASSFGQAAGGYTF. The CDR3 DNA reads TGCGCCAGCAGCTTCGGACAGGCCGCGGGTGGCTACACCTTC.

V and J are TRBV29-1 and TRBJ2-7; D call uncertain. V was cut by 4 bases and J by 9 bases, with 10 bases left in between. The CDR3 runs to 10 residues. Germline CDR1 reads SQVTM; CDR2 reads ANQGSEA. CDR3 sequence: CSVGNGGQYF. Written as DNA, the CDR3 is TGCAGCGTTGGCAACGGCGGGCAGTACTTC.

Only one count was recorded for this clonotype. CDR3: CASSYSEEAGQETQYF. The CDR3 DNA is TGTGCCAGCAGTTACTCAGAAGAGGCTGGGCAAGAGACCCAGTACTTC. The chain combines TRBV6-5 with TRBJ2-5; no clear D. Trimming removed 0 bases from V and 2 bases from J, with 13 bases in between. The CDR3 consists of 16 residues. Germline values: CDR1 MNHEY, CDR2 SVGAGI.

CDR3 sequence reads: CASSHLTEQYF. CDR3 DNA: TGTGCCAGCAGCCATCTCACCGAGCAGTACTTC. The V gene is TRBV12-3 or TRBV12-4, the J gene TRBJ2-5; D gene ambiguous. The J call may be wrong; the DNA end is better matched by TRBJ2-7. CDR3 length: 11 amino acids.

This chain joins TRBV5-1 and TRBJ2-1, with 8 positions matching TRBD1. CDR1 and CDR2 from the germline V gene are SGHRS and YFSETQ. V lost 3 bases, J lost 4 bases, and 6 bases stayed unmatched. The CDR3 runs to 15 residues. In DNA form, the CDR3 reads TGCGCCAGCAGCTCCGGACAGGGCCTTTACAATGAGCAGTTCTTC. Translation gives CASSSGQGLYNEQFF.

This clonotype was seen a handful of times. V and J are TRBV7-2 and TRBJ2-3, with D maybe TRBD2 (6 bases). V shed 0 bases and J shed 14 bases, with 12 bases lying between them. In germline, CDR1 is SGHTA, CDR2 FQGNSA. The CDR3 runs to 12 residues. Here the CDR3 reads CASSLAGLAAYF. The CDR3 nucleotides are TGTGCCAGCAGCTTAGCGGGCTTAGCGGCGTATTTT. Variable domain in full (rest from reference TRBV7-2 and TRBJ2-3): GAGVSQSPSNKVTEKGKDVELRCDPISGHTALYWYRQSLGQGLEFLIYFQGNSAPDKSGLPSDRFSAERTGGSVSTLTIQRTQQEDSAVYLCASSLAGLAAYFGPGTRLTVL.

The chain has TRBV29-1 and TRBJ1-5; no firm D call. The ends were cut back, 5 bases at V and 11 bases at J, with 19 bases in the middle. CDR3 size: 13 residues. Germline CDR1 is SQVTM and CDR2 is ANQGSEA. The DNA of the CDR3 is TGCAGCGTTCTTCCCGGCAGATCAAAGACCCAGCATTTT. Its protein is CSVLPGRSKTQHF.

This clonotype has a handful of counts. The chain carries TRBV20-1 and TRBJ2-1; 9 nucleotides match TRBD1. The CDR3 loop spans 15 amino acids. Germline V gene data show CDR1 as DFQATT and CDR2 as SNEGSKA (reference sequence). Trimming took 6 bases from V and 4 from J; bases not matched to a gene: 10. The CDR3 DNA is TGCAGTGCCACGATGCCGGGACAGGGATACAATGAGCAGTTCTTC. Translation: CSATMPGQGYNEQFF.